The rows below give T cell receptor beta chains drawn from one sample of a study of shared clonotypes between healthy human individuals. Sequencing used immunoSEQ multiplex PCR; TCRdb keeps in-frame clones, though not all of them. The sample yields 400,000 to 550,000 clones, roughly 85% seen once. The specimen sequenced was PBMCs. The source of these receptors is a woman aged 35 to 49 in good health. Some clones in this sample may be carry-over from other donors' samples. Both conserved end residues are part of each CDR3.

V gene	J gene	CDR3 protein
TRBV5-1	TRBJ1-5	CASRLGANQDQPQHF
TRBV19	TRBJ1-5	CASSSGGGINQPQHF
TRBV6-1	TRBJ1-2	CASSEAWDYGYTF
TRBV28	TRBJ2-5	CASSFLRYLELAGGETQYF
TRBV19	TRBJ2-7	CASSIPRQGVAYEQYF
TRBV25-1	TRBJ2-7	CASSETEQYF
TRBV4-3	TRBJ2-1	CASSQSLGEQFF
TRBV2	TRBJ2-5	CASSEWETQYF
TRBV27	TRBJ2-1	CASNPRAYRDEQFF
TRBV6-1	TRBJ1-5	CASRWTGINQPQHF
TRBV6-4	TRBJ2-3	CASSSGDGHTDTQYF
TRBV7-2	TRBJ2-6	CASSTRTGVGLYGANVLTF
TRBV6-5	TRBJ2-1	CASSSSGTGAGDEQFF
TRBV6-4	TRBJ2-1	CASTSSEGNEQFF
TRBV14	TRBJ1-4	CASSRRVGEKLFF
TRBV7-9	TRBJ2-5	CASSTTGVGPQETQYF
TRBV11-2	TRBJ2-3	CASSIQGGALSDTQYF
TRBV14	TRBJ2-2	CASRTTGGTGELFF
TRBV28	TRBJ2-7	CASKQGGYEQYF
TRBV27	TRBJ1-5	CATGQGGAGGNQPQHF
TRBV5-1	TRBJ2-7	CASRVATSYSYEQYF
TRBV7-2	TRBJ2-1	CASSLGGVALRGNEQFF
TRBV15	TRBJ2-7	CATSRDSGYEQYF
TRBV1	TRBJ1-2	CTSSPQEFTGGYTF
TRBV2	TRBJ2-3	CASNPRSGSADTQYF
TRBV27	TRBJ2-6	CASKPGQTYNSGANVLTF
TRBV5-4	TRBJ2-5	CASSGGGSGKETQYF
TRBV28	TRBJ2-5	CASSLRTGKTTQYF
TRBV6-4	TRBJ2-3	CASREGRYTDTQYF